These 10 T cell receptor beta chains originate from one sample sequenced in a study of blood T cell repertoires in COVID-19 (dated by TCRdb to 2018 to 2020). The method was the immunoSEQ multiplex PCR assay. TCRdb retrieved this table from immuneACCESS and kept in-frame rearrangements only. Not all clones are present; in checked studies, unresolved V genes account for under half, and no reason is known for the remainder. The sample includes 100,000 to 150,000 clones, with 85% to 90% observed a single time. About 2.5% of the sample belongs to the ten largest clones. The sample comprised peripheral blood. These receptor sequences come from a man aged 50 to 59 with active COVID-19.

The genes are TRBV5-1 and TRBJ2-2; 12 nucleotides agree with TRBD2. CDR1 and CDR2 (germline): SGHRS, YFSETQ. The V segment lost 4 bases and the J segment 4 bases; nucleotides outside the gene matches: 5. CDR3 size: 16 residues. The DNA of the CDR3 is TGCGCCAGCAGCAACCGACTAGCGGGGGCCACCGGGGAGCTGTTTTTT. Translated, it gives CASSNRLAGATGELFF.

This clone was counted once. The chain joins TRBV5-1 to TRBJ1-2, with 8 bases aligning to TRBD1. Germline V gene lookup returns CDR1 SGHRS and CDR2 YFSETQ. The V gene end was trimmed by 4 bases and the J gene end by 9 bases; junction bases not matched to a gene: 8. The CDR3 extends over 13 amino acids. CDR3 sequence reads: CASSPTGGGRYTF. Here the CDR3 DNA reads TGCGCCAGCAGCCCCACAGGGGGGGGACGCTACACCTTC.

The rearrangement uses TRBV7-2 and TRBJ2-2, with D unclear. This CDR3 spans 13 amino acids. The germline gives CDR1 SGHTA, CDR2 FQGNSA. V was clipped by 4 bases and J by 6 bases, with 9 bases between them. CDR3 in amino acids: CASSSRWSGELFF. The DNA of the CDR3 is TGTGCCAGCAGCTCTAGGTGGTCCGGGGAGCTGTTTTTT.

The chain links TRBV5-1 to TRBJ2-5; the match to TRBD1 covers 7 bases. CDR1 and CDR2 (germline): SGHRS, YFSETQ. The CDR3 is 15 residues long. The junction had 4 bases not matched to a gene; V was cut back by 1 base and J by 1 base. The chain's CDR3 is CASSLTGVGQETQYF. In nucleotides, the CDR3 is TGCGCCAGCAGCTTGACAGGGGTAGGCCAAGAGACCCAGTACTTC.

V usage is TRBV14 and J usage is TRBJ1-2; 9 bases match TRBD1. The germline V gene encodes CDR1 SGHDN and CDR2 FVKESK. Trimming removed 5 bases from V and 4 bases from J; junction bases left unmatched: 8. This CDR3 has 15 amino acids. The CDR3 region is CASSTQGARGYGYTF. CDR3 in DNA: TGTGCCAGCAGCACACAGGGGGCGAGGGGCTATGGCTACACCTTC.

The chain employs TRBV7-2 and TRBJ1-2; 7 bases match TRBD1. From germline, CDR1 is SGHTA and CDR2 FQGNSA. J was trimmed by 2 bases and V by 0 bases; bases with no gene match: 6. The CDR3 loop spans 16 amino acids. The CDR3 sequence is CASSLAPGQLNYGYTF. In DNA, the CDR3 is TGTGCCAGCAGCTTAGCGCCGGGACAGCTAAACTATGGCTACACCTTC.

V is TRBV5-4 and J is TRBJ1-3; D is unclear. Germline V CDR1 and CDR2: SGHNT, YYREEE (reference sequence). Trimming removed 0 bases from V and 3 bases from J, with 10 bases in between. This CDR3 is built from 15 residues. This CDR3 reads CASSLGAAVGNTIYF. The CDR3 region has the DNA TGTGCCAGCAGCTTGGGGGCAGCCGTTGGAAACACCATATATTTT. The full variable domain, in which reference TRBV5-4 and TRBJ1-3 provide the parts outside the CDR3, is ETGVTQSPTHLIKTRGQQVTLRCSSQSGHNTVSWYQQALGQGPQFIFQYYREEENGRGNFPPRFSGLQFPNYSSELNVNALELDDSALYLCASSLGAAVGNTIYFGEGSWLTVV.

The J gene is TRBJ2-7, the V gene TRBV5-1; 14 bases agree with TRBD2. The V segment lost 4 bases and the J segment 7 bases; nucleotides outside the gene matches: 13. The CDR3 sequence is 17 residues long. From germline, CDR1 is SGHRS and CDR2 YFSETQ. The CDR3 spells CASSVNLGLAGVGEQYF. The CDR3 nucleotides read TGCGCCAGCAGCGTGAATCTGGGACTAGCGGGGGTAGGGGAGCAGTACTTC.

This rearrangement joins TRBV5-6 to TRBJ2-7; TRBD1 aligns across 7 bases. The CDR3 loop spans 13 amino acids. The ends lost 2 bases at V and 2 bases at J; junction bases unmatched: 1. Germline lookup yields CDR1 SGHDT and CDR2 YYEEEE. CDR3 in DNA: TGTGCCAGCAGCTTACAGGGGACCTACGAGCAGTACTTC. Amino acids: CASSLQGTYEQYF. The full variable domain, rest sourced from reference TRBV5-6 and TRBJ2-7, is DAGVTQSPTHLIKTRGQQVTLRCSPKSGHDTVSWYQQALGQGPQFIFQYYEEEERQRGNFPDRFSGHQFPNYSSELNVNALLLGDSALYLCASSLQGTYEQYFGPGTRLTVT.

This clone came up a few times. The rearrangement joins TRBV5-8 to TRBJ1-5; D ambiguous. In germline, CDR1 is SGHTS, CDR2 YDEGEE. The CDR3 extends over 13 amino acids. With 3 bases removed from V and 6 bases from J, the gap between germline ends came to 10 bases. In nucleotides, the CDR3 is TGTGCCAGCAGCTGGAGAAGAGTTCAGCCCCAGCATTTT. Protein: CASSWRRVQPQHF.